Here is one TCR beta chain with its context. Its antigen is as yet unknown. This entry belongs to a study of T cells in Graves' hyperthyroidism and ophthalmopathy. RNA transcripts served as the template for amplifying TCR beta CDR3 regions. TCR CDR3 regions were first amplified by RT-PCR with HTBI primers. One entry per CDR3 protein, called by TCRdb with MiXCR from the multiplex PCR reads. The sample has hundreds of thousands of distinct CDR3 sequences; about 38% are singletons. Study-level points and caveats: A model using 13 V-J features told ophthalmopathy apart from stable hyperthyroidism. Ophthalmopathy prediction by the model preceded onset by a median about 6 months.

Stable Graves' hyperthyroidism denoted no ophthalmopathy progression over 18 months. Patients aged 18 to 65 had newly diagnosed hyperthyroidism that had lasted under 2 months. V shed 6 bases, J shed 5 bases, and the junction held 9 bases outside the gene matches. The CDR3 loop spans 14 amino acids. This chain joins TRBV12-3 or TRBV12-4 and TRBJ1-1; 7 nucleotides match TRBD1. The source material was blood. The clonotype was recovered from a man aged 18 to 30 with Graves' hyperthyroidism. Here the CDR3 DNA reads TGTGCCAGCAGCCAGACAGGGAGTCTTACTGAAGCTTTCTTT. This encodes CASSQTGSLTEAFF.